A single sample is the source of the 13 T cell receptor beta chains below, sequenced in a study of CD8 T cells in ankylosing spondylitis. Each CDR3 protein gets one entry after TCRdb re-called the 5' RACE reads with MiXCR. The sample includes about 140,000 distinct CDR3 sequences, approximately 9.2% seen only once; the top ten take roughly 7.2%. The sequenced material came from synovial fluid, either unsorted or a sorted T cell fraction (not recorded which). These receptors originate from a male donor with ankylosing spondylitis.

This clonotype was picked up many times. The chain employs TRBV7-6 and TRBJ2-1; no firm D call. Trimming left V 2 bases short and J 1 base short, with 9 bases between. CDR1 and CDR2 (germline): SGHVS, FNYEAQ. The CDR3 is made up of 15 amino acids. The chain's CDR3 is CASSLLADSYNEQFF. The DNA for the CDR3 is TGTGCCAGCAGCTTACTGGCAGATTCCTACAATGAGCAGTTCTTC.

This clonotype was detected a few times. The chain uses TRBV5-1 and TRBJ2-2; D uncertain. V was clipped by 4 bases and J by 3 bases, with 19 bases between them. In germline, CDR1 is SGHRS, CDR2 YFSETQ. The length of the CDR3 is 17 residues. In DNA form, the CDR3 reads TGCGCCAGCAGCCCACGGCAATGGACGGGCGACACCGGGGAGCTGTTTTTT. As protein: CASSPRQWTGDTGELFF.

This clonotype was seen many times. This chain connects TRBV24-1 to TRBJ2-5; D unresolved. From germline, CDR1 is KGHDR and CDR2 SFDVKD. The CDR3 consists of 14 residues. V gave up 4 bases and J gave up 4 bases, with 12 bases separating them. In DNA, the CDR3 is TGTGCCACCAGTGACCGCTGGACCCCAGAGACCCAGTACTTC. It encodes CATSDRWTPETQYF.

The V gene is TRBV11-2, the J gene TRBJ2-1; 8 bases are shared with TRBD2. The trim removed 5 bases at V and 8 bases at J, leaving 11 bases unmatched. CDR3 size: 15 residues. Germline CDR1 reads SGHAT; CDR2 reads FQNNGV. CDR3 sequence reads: CASSRDGGGIYEQFF. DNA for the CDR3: TGTGCCAGCAGCCGGGACGGGGGGGGGATTTATGAGCAGTTCTTC.

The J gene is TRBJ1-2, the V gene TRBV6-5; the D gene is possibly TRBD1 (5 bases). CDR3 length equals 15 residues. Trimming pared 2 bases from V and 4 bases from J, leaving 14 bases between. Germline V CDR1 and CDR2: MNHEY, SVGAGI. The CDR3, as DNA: TGTGCCAGCAGTTACGGTAACGCCAGGGTCTATGGCTACACCTTC. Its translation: CASSYGNARVYGYTF.

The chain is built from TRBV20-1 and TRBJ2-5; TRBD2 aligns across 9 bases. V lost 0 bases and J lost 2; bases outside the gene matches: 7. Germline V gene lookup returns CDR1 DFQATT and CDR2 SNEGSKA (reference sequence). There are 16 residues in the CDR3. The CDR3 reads CSARDPTSGTQETQYF. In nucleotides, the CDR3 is TGCAGTGCTAGAGATCCGACTAGCGGAACACAAGAGACCCAGTACTTC.

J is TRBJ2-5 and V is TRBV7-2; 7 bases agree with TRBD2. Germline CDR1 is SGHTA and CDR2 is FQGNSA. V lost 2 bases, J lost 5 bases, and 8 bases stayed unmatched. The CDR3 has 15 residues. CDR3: CASSLKAGPGETQYF. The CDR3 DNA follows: TGTGCCAGCAGCTTAAAAGCGGGGCCGGGGGAGACCCAGTACTTC.

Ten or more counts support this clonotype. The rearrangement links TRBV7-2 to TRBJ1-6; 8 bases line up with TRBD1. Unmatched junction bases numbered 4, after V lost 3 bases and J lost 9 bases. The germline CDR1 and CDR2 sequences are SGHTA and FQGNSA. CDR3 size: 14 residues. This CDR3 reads CASSFQGAGSPLHF. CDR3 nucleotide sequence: TGTGCCAGCAGCTTCCAGGGGGCCGGTTCACCCCTCCACTTT.

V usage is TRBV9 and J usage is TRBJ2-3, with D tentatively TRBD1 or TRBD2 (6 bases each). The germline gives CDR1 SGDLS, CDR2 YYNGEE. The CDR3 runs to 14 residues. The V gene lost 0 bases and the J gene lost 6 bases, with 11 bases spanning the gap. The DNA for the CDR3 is TGTGCCAGCAGCGTAGGGGGGGCGCAGGATACGCAGTATTTT. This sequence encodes CASSVGGAQDTQYF.

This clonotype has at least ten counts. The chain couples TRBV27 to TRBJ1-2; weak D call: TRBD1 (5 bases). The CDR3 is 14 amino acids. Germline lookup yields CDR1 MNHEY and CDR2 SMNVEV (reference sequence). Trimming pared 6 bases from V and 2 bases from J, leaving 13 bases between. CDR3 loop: CASSLRAGNYGYTF. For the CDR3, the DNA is TGTGCCAGCAGCCTAAGGGCAGGGAACTATGGCTACACCTTC.

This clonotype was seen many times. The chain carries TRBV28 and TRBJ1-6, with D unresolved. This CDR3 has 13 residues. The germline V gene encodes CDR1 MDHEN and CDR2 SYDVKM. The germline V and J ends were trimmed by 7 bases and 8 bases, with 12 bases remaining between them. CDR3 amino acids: CASTVPGYSPLHF. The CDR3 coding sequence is TGTGCCAGCACCGTGCCGGGGTATTCACCCCTCCACTTT.

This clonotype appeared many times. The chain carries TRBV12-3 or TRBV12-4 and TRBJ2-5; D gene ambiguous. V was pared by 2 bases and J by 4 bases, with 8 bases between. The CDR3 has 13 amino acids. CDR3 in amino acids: CASSLRHLETQYF. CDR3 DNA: TGTGCCAGCAGTTTAAGACATCTAGAGACCCAGTACTTC.

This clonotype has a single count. The CDR3 reads CASSPGQGNTGELFF. The CDR3 DNA reads as TGTGCCAGCAGCCCGGGACAGGGGAACACCGGGGAGCTGTTTTTT. This chain links TRBV7-2 with TRBJ2-2, with TRBD1 matching 9 bases. CDR1 and CDR2 (germline): SGHTA, FQGNSA. The trim removed 5 bases at V and 1 base at J, leaving 2 bases unmatched. CDR3 length: 15 amino acids.